One T cell receptor (beta chain) is described in this entry. The target antigen is unknown. This CDR3 spans 17 amino acids. J lost 5 bases, V lost 4 bases, and 11 bases had no gene match. Germline CDR1 and CDR2: SGHRS and YFSETQ. The source of the sample is a study of shared clonotypes between healthy human individuals. Whole-study results and caveats: Naive subsets generally exceeded memory subsets in estimated richness.

Some clones are missing from TCRdb's copy, which holds only in-frame ones; the method was immunoSEQ multiplex PCR. The table has hundreds of thousands of clones, roughly 92% seen once. Naive-designated CD8 cells lacked CD45RO, were positively enriched for CCR7, and omitted terminally differentiated effector memory CD45RA+ cells. The sequenced material came from naive CD8+ T cells sorted from blood. The chain employs TRBV5-1 and TRBJ2-1, with 11 bases aligning to TRBD2. The sequence was obtained from a man younger than 40 in good health. The CDR3 nucleotides are TGCGCCAGCAGCAACCACCTAGCGGGAGGTGTGGACAATGAGCAGTTCTTC. The encoded protein is CASSNHLAGGVDNEQFF.